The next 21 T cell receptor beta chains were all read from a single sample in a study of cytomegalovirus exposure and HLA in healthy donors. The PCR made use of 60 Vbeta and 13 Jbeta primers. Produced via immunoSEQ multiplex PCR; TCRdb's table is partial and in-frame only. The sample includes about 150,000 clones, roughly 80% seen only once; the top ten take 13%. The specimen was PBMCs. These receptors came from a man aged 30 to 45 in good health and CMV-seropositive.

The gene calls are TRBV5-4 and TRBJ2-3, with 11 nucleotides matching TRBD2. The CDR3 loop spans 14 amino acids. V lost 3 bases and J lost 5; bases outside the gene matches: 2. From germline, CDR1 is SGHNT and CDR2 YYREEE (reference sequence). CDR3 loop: CASSSGLAGDTQYF. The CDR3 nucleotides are TGTGCCAGCAGCTCCGGACTAGCGGGAGATACGCAGTATTTT.

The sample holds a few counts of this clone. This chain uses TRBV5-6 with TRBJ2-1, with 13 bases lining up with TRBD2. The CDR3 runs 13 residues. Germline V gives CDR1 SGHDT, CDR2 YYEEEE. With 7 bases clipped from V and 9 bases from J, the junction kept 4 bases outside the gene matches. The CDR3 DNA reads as TGTGCCAGCGGGACTAGCGGGATAGGTGAGCAGTTCTTC. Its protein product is CASGTSGIGEQFF.

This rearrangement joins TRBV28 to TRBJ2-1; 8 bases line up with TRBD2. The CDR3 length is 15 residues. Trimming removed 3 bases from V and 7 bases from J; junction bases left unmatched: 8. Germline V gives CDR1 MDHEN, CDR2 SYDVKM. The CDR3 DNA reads TGTGCCAGCAGTTTCGGAGCGGGAGATGGAAATGAGCAGTTCTTC. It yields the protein CASSFGAGDGNEQFF. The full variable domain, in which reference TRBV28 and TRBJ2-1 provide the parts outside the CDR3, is DVKVTQSSRYLVKRTGEKVFLECVQDMDHENMFWYRQDPGLGLRLIYFSYDVKMKEKGDIPEGYSVSREKKERFSLILESASTNQTSMYLCASSFGAGDGNEQFFGPGTRLTVL.

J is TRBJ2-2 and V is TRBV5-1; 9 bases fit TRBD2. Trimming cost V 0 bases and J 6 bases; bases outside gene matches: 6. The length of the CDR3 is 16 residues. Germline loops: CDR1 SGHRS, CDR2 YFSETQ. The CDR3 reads CASSLGLAGGAGELFF. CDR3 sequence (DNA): TGCGCCAGCAGCTTGGGACTGGCGGGAGGGGCCGGGGAGCTGTTTTTT.

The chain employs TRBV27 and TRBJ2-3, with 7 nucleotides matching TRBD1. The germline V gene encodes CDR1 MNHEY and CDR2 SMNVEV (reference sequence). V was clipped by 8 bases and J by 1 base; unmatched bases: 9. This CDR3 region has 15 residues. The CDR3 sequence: CASAARDSRTDTQYF. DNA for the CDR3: TGTGCCAGCGCGGCCAGGGACAGCCGCACAGATACGCAGTATTTT.

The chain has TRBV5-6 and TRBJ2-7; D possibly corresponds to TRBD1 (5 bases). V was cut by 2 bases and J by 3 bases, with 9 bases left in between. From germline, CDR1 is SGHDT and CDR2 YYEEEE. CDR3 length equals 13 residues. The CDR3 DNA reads TGTGCCAGCAGCTTCGGCAGGGACTACGAGCAGTACTTC. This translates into CASSFGRDYEQYF. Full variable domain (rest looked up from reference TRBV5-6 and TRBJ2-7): DAGVTQSPTHLIKTRGQQVTLRCSPKSGHDTVSWYQQALGQGPQFIFQYYEEEERQRGNFPDRFSGHQFPNYSSELNVNALLLGDSALYLCASSFGRDYEQYFGPGTRLTVT.

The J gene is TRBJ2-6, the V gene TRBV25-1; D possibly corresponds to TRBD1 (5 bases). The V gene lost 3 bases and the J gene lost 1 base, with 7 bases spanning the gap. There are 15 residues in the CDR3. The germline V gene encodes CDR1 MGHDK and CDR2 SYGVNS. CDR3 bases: TGTGCCAGCAGTGAGCACAGGTCTGGGGCCAACGTCCTGACTTTC. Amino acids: CASSEHRSGANVLTF.

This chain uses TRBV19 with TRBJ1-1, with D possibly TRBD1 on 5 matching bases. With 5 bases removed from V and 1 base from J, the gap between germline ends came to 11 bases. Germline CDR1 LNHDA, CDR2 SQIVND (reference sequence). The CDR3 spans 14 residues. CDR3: CASSPRQRNTEAFF. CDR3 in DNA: TGTGCCAGTAGTCCCCGACAGAGGAACACTGAAGCTTTCTTT. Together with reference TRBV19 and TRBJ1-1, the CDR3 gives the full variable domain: DGGITQSPKYLFRKEGQNVTLSCEQNLNHDAMYWYRQDPGQGLRLIYYSQIVNDFQKGDIAEGYSVSREKKESFPLTVTSAQKNPTAFYLCASSPRQRNTEAFFGQGTRLTVV.

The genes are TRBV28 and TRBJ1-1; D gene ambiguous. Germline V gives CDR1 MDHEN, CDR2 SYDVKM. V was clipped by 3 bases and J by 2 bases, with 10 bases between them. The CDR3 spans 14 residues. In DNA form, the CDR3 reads TGTGCCAGCAGTTTGATGGGCAGAAACACTGAAGCTTTCTTT. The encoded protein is CASSLMGRNTEAFF.

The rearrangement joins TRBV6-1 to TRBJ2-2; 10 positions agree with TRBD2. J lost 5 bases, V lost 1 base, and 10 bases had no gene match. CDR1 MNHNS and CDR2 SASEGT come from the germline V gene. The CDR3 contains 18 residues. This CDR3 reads CASSEVGASGSGTGELFF. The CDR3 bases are TGTGCCAGCAGTGAAGTCGGTGCTAGCGGGAGTGGGACCGGGGAGCTGTTTTTT.

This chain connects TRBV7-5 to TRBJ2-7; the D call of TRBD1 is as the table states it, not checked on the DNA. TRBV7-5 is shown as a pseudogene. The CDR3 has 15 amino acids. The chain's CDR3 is CARSFLDRGSYEQYF. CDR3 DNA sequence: TGTGCCAGAAGCTTTCTTGACAGGGGTTCCTACGAGCAGTACTTC.

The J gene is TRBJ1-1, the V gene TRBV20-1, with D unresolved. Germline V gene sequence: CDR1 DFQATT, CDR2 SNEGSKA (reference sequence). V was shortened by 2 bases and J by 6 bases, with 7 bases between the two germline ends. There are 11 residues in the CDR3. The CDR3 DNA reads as TGCAGTGCTAGACGGGGTGCTGAAGCTTTCTTT. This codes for CSARRGAEAFF.

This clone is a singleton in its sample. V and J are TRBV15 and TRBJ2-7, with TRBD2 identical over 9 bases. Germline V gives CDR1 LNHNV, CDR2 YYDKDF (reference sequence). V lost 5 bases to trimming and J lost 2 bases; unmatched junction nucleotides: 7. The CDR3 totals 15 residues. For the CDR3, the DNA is TGTGCCACCAGCGGTTCTAGCGGGAAGGCCTACGAGCAGTACTTC. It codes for CATSGSSGKAYEQYF.

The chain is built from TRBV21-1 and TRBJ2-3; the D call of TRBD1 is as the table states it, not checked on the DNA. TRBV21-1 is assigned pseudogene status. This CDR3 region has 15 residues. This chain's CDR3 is CASSNSGHDTDTQYF. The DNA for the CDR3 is TGTGCCAGCAGCAACTCGGGACACGACACAGATACGCAGTATTTT.

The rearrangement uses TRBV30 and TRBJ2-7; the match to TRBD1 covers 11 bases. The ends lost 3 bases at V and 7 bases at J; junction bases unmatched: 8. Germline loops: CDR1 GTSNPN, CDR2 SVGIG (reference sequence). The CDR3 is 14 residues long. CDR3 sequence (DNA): TGTGCCTGGAGCAAGGACAGGGGGCGATGGGAGCAGTACTTC. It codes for CAWSKDRGRWEQYF.

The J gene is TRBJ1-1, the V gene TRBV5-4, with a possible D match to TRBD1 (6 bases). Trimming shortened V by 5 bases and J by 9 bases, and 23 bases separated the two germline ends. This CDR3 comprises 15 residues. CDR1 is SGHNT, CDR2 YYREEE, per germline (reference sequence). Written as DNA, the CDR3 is TGTGCCAGCAGTCTGGACAGTATAGGAATTCGGCAAGCTTTCTTT. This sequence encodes CASSLDSIGIRQAFF. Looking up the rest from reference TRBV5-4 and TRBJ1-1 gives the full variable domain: ETGVTQSPTHLIKTRGQQVTLRCSSQSGHNTVSWYQQALGQGPQFIFQYYREEENGRGNFPPRFSGLQFPNYSSELNVNALELDDSALYLCASSLDSIGIRQAFFGQGTRLTVV.

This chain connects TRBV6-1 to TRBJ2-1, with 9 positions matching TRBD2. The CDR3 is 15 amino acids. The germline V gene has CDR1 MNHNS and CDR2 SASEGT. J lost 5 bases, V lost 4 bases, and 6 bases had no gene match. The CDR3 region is CASSAGLAPNNEQFF. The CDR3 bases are TGTGCCAGCAGTGCGGGACTAGCTCCTAACAATGAGCAGTTCTTC.

In DNA form, the CDR3 reads TGTGCCATCAGTGAGCCCCGAGTTAGCGAGCAGTACTTC. Protein sequence: CAISEPRVSEQYF. The V and J genes are TRBV10-3 and TRBJ2-7; D remains ambiguous. V was cut by 2 bases and J by 6 bases, with 11 bases left in between. The CDR3 spans 13 residues. The V gene's germline CDR1 is ENHRY and CDR2 SYGVKD.

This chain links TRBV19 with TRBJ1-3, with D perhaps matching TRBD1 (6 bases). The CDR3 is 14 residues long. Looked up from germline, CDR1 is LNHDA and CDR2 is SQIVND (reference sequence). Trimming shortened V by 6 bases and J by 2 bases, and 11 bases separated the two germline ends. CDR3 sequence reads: CASSRGGTGNTIYF. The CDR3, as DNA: TGTGCCAGTAGCCGAGGGGGAACTGGAAACACCATATATTTT.

CDR3 in DNA: TGTGCCAGCAGTAAAGGACTAGCGGGAGCCGGGGAGCTGTTTTTT. Protein product: CASSKGLAGAGELFF. The chain uses TRBV6-6 and TRBJ2-2; TRBD2 agrees at 13 bases. CDR1 is MNHNY, CDR2 SVGAGI, per germline (reference sequence). V lost 5 bases and J lost 6; bases outside the gene matches: 3. CDR3 size: 15 residues.

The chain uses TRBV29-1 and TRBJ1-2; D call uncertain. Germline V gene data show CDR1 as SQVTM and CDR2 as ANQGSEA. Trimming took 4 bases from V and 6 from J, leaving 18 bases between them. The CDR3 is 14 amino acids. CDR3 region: CSVAGWEGNDGYTF. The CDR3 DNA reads TGCAGCGTTGCGGGGTGGGAGGGAAACGATGGCTACACCTTC.